Listed below are T cell receptor beta chains from one sample, sequenced in a study of human T cells and chemical hapten exposure. Using its own MiXCR run on the RACE reads, TCRdb lists one record per CDR3 protein. The sample contains about 300,000 distinct CDR3 sequences, roughly 6% of which appear only once. Sequenced here: whole blood, sampled in connection with sensitization to the hapten diphenylcyclopropenone (DPC). The origin of the receptors is a woman between 18 and 30 years old with alopecia areata. Some clones in this sample may be carry-over from other donors' samples. Each CDR3 is given with its conserved first and last residue. The order of the fields is J gene, V gene, clone size, D gene, CDR3 DNA, CDR3 protein. A D gene is named only where the DNA matches it firmly. Size is stated for part of the rows, as once, few or many counts, or as a class when the clone is expanded.

j_gene: TRBJ2-7; v_gene: TRBV29-1; abundance: many; d_gene: -; CDR3nt: TGCAGCGTTGATGTCAGCCCCTACGAGCAGTACTTC; CDR3aa: CSVDVSPYEQYF
j_gene: TRBJ1-2; v_gene: TRBV20-1; abundance: -; d_gene: -; CDR3nt: TGCAGTGTCCTTGTCGACAGGTCGACTAACTATGGCTACACCTTC; CDR3aa: CSVLVDRSTNYGYTF
j_gene: TRBJ2-3; v_gene: TRBV5-1; abundance: -; d_gene: -; CDR3nt: TGCGCCAGCAGCTTGGGACCGGGGAAGAGCACAGATACGCAGTATTTT; CDR3aa: CASSLGPGKSTDTQYF
j_gene: TRBJ2-3; v_gene: TRBV20-1; abundance: few; d_gene: TRBD2; CDR3nt: TGCAGTGCTAGTGATAAGCGGGGGGGCCAGAGGCAGTATTTT; CDR3aa: CSASDKRGGQRQYF
j_gene: TRBJ2-1; v_gene: TRBV4-1; abundance: -; d_gene: -; CDR3nt: TGCGCCAGCGCGCAGCGAGGGTCCTATGAGCAGTTCTTC; CDR3aa: CASAQRGSYEQFF
j_gene: TRBJ2-5; v_gene: TRBV11-2; abundance: few; d_gene: -; CDR3nt: TGTGCCAGCAGAACGTGGGGGGCCACGGCAGAGACCCAGTACTTC; CDR3aa: CASRTWGATAETQYF
j_gene: TRBJ2-2; v_gene: TRBV4-3; abundance: few; d_gene: -; CDR3nt: TGCGCCAGCAGCCAAGAAGCACTGGAGGCCGGGGAGCTGTTTTTT; CDR3aa: CASSQEALEAGELFF
j_gene: TRBJ2-1; v_gene: TRBV12-3/TRBV12-4; abundance: few; d_gene: TRBD2; CDR3nt: TGTGCCAGCAGTTTATTTCCGCTTGGGACTAGCTCCTACAATGAGCAGTTCTTC; CDR3aa: CASSLFPLGTSSYNEQFF
j_gene: TRBJ2-5; v_gene: TRBV6-2/TRBV6-3; abundance: many; d_gene: -; CDR3nt: TGTGCCAGCGGCGGATTGACCCAAGAGACCCAGTACTTC; CDR3aa: CASGGLTQETQYF
j_gene: TRBJ1-4; v_gene: TRBV5-6; abundance: -; d_gene: -; CDR3nt: TGTGCCAGCAGAAATCGACAGACAACTAATGAAAAACTGTTTTTT; CDR3aa: CASRNRQTTNEKLFF
j_gene: TRBJ2-3; v_gene: TRBV10-3; abundance: many; d_gene: TRBD2; CDR3nt: TGTGCCACGCTCGGGGGGGCGGGAGATACGCAGTATTTT; CDR3aa: CATLGGAGDTQYF
j_gene: TRBJ2-2; v_gene: TRBV9; abundance: -; d_gene: TRBD1; CDR3nt: TGTGCCAGCAGCACAGGACAGGGGGCAACCGGGGAGCTGTTTTTT; CDR3aa: CASSTGQGATGELFF
j_gene: TRBJ2-7; v_gene: TRBV4-1; abundance: -; d_gene: -; CDR3nt: TGCGCCAGCAGCCAAGATGACAGGATCGGGGGCTACGAGCAGTACTTC; CDR3aa: CASSQDDRIGGYEQYF
j_gene: TRBJ1-5; v_gene: TRBV7-8; abundance: -; d_gene: TRBD1; CDR3nt: TGTGCCAGCAGCAAGAGGACAGGGGCCTCCAATCAGCCCCAGCATTTT; CDR3aa: CASSKRTGASNQPQHF
j_gene: TRBJ2-3; v_gene: TRBV7-2; abundance: many; d_gene: -; CDR3nt: TGTGCCAGCAGCGCGGACAGTCCTAGCACAGATACGCAGTATTTT; CDR3aa: CASSADSPSTDTQYF
j_gene: TRBJ1-3; v_gene: TRBV18; abundance: many; d_gene: -; CDR3nt: TGTGCCAGCTCACCGTTGGACAGCTCCATAATCTCTGGAAACACCATATATTTT; CDR3aa: CASSPLDSSIISGNTIYF
j_gene: TRBJ1-5; v_gene: TRBV18; abundance: -; d_gene: -; CDR3nt: TGTGCCAGCTCACCTCTACAAGGGGAACAGCCCCAGCATTTT; CDR3aa: CASSPLQGEQPQHF
j_gene: TRBJ1-1; v_gene: TRBV2; abundance: many; d_gene: -; CDR3nt: TGTGCCAGCAGTGTCCGGTCTGAAGCTTTCTTT; CDR3aa: CASSVRSEAFF
j_gene: TRBJ2-1; v_gene: TRBV2; abundance: once; d_gene: TRBD1; CDR3nt: TGTGCCAGCACTGAGGGACAGGGGTGGGATGAGCAGTTCTTC; CDR3aa: CASTEGQGWDEQFF
j_gene: TRBJ2-5; v_gene: TRBV27; abundance: -; d_gene: TRBD2; CDR3nt: TGTGCCAGCAGTTTACTTCCGCCTTGGACTAGCGGGGAATTATACTTC; CDR3aa: CASSLLPPWTSGELYF
j_gene: TRBJ1-5; v_gene: TRBV25-1; abundance: -; d_gene: -; CDR3nt: TGTGCCAGCAGTAAATGGGGGAATGGTCAGCCCCAGCATTTT; CDR3aa: CASSKWGNGQPQHF
j_gene: TRBJ2-3; v_gene: TRBV29-1; abundance: many; d_gene: TRBD2; CDR3nt: TGCAGCGGAGGACTAGCGGGGGATACAGATACGCAGTATTTT; CDR3aa: CSGGLAGDTDTQYF
j_gene: TRBJ2-3; v_gene: TRBV7-2; abundance: few; d_gene: -; CDR3nt: TGTGCCAGCAGCCCCACGGGGCTCTTCGCAGATACGCAGTATTTT; CDR3aa: CASSPTGLFADTQYF
j_gene: TRBJ2-3; v_gene: TRBV7-9; abundance: many; d_gene: TRBD1; CDR3nt: TGTGCCAGCAGCTTGGGGGACAGGGGAAGAACAGATACGCAGTATTTT; CDR3aa: CASSLGDRGRTDTQYF
j_gene: TRBJ2-2; v_gene: TRBV9; abundance: -; d_gene: -; CDR3nt: TGTGCCAGCAGGCGGGGGCGGTCCGGGGAGCTGTTTTTT; CDR3aa: CASRRGRSGELFF
j_gene: TRBJ1-1; v_gene: TRBV27; abundance: -; d_gene: -; CDR3nt: TGTGCCAGCAGCTTCAATTATAGAGCTGAAGCTTTCTTT; CDR3aa: CASSFNYRAEAFF
j_gene: TRBJ2-7; v_gene: TRBV5-4; abundance: many; d_gene: TRBD2; CDR3nt: TGTGCCAGCAGACGTAGCGGGGGGGCTTACTACGAGCAGTACTTC; CDR3aa: CASRRSGGAYYEQYF
j_gene: TRBJ2-7; v_gene: TRBV10-3; abundance: -; d_gene: -; CDR3nt: TGTGCCACTGCTCTAGACAATTCCTACGAGCAGTACTTC; CDR3aa: CATALDNSYEQYF